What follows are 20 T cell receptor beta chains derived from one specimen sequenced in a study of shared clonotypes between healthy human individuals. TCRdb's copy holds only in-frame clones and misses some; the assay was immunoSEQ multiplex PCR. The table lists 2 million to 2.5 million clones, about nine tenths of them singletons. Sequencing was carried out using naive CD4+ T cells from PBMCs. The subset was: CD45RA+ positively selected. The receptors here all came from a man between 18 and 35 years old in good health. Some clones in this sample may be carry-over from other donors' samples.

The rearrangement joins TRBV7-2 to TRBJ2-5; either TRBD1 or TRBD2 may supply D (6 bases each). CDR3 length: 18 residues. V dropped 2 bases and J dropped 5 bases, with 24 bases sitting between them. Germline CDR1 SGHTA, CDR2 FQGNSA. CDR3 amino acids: CASSLSRRWGAGEETQYF. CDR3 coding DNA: TGTGCCAGCAGCTTAAGCAGGCGGTGGGGGGCCGGTGAGGAGACCCAGTACTTC.

CDR3 coding DNA: TGTGCCAGCAGCTTGAAGCAAGAGACCCAGTACTTC. Its protein is CASSLKQETQYF. V gene TRBV5-6 combines with J gene TRBJ2-5, with D uncertain. Germline V CDR1 and CDR2: SGHDT, YYEEEE. The CDR3 covers 12 residues. The germline V and J ends were trimmed by 1 base and 2 bases, with 3 bases remaining between them.

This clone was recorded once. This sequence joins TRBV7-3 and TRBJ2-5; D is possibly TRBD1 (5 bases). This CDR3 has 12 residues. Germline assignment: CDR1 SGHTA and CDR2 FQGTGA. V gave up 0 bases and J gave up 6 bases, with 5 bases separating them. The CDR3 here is CASSLTGQTQYF. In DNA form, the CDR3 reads TGTGCCAGCAGCTTAACGGGGCAGACCCAGTACTTC.

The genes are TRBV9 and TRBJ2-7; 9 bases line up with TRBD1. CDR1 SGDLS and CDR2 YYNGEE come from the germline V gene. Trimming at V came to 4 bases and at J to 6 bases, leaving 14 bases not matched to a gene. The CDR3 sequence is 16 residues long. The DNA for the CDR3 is TGTGCCAGCAGCACCCCCCCAACAGGGGGCAAATTCGAGCAGTACTTC. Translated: CASSTPPTGGKFEQYF.

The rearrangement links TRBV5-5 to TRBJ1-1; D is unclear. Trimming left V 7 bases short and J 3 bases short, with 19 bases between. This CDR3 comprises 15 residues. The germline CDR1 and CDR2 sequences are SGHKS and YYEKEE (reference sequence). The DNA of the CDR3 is TGTGCCAGCGGAGCCACACTGGATCTGGACACTGAAGCTTTCTTT. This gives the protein CASGATLDLDTEAFF.

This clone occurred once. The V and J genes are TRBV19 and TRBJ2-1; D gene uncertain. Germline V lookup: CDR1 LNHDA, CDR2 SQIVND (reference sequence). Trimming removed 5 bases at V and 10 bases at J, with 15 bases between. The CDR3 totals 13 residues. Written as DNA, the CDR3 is TGTGCCAGTAGTGCCCTGACATCTGCGGAGCAGTTCTTC. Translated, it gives CASSALTSAEQFF. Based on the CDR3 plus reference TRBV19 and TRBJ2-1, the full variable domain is DGGITQSPKYLFRKEGQNVTLSCEQNLNHDAMYWYRQDPGQGLRLIYYSQIVNDFQKGDIAEGYSVSREKKESFPLTVTSAQKNPTAFYLCASSALTSAEQFFGPGTRLTVL.

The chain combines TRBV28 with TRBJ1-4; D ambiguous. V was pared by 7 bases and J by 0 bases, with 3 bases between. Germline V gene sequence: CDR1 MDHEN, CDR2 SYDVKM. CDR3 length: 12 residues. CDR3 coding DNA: TGTGCCAGCACCGCAACTAATGAAAAACTGTTTTTT. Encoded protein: CASTATNEKLFF.

CDR3 coding DNA: TGTGCTAGTGGTTCCGGACAGGGTTATGGCTACACCTTC. The encoded protein is CASGSGQGYGYTF. This chain links TRBV12-5 with TRBJ1-2, with 8 bases aligning to TRBD1. Trimming removed 4 bases from V and 5 bases from J; junction bases left unmatched: 3. The germline gives CDR1 LGHNT, CDR2 FRNRAP. This CDR3 comprises 13 residues. The full variable domain, in which reference TRBV12-5 and TRBJ1-2 provide the parts outside the CDR3, is DARVTQTPRHKVTEMGQEVTMRCQPILGHNTVFWYRQTMMQGLELLAYFRNRAPLDDSGMPKDRFSAEMPDATLATLKIQPSEPRDSAVYFCASGSGQGYGYTFGSGTRLTVV.

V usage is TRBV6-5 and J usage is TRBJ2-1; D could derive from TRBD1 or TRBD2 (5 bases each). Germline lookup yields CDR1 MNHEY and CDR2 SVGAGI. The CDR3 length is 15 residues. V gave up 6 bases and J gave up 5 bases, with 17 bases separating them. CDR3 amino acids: CASRRPGTLHNEQFF. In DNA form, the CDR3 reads TGTGCCAGCAGGCGACCCGGGACGCTACACAATGAGCAGTTCTTC.

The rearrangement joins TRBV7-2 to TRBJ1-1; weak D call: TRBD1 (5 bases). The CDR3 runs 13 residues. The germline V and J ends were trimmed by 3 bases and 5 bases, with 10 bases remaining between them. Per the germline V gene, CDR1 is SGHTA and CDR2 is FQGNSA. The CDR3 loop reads CASSFQGSTEAFF. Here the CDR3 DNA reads TGTGCCAGCAGCTTTCAGGGTTCGACTGAAGCTTTCTTT.

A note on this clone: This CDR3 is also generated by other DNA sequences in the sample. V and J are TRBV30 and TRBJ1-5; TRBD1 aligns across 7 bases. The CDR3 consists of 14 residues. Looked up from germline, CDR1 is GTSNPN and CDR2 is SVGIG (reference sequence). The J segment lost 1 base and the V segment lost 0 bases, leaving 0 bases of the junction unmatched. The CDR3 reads CAWSVQGSNQPQHF. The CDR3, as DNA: TGTGCCTGGAGTGTACAGGGGAGCAATCAGCCCCAGCATTTT.

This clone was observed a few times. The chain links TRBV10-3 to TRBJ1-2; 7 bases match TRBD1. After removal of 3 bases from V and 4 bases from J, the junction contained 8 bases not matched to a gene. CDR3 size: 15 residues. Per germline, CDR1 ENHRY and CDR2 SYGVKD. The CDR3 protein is CAISDLTGTSYGYTF. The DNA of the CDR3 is TGTGCCATCAGTGACCTGACAGGGACTAGCTATGGCTACACCTTC.

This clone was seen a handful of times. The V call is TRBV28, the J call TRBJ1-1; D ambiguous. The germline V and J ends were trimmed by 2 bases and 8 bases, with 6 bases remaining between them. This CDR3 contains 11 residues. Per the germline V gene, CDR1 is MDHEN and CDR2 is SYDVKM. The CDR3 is CASSLHAEAFF. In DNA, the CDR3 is TGTGCCAGCAGTTTACACGCGGAAGCTTTCTTT.

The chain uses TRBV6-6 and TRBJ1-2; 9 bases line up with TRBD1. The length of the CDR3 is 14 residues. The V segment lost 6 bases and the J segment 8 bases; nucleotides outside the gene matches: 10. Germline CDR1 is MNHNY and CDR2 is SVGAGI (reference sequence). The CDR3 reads CASRVPGQGGGYTF. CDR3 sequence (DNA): TGTGCCAGCAGGGTTCCGGGACAGGGAGGCGGCTACACCTTC.

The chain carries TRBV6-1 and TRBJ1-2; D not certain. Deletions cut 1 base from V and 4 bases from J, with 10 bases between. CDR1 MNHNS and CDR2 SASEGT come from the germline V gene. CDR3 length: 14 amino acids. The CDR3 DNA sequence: TGTGCCAGCAGTGAAGGGGCGGCCCTCTATGGCTACACCTTC. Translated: CASSEGAALYGYTF.

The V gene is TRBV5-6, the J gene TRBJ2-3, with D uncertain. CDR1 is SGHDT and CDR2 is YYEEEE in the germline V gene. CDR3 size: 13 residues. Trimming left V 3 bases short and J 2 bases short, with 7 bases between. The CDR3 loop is CASSYGATDTQYF. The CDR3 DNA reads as TGTGCCAGCAGCTACGGTGCCACAGATACGCAGTATTTT.

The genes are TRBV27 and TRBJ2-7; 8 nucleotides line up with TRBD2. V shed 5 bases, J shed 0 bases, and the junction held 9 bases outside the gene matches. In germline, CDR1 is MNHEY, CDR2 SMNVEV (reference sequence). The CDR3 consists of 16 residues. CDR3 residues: CASSTSLAASSYEQYF. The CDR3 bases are TGTGCCAGCAGTACCTCACTAGCGGCGAGCTCCTACGAGCAGTACTTC.

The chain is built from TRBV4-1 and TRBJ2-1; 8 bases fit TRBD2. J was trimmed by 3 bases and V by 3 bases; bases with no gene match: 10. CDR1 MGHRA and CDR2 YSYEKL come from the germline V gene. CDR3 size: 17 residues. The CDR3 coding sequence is TGCGCCAGCAGCCAGGGGGTGCGGGAGGTAGGCTACAATGAGCAGTTCTTC. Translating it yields CASSQGVREVGYNEQFF.

CDR3 protein: CASSAVQLYTEAFF. The CDR3 DNA follows: TGTGCCAGTAGTGCAGTACAGTTGTACACTGAAGCTTTCTTT. V usage is TRBV19 and J usage is TRBJ1-1, with D unresolved. V was shortened by 5 bases and J by 3 bases, with 13 bases between the two germline ends. Germline assignment: CDR1 LNHDA and CDR2 SQIVND (reference sequence). CDR3 length equals 14 residues.

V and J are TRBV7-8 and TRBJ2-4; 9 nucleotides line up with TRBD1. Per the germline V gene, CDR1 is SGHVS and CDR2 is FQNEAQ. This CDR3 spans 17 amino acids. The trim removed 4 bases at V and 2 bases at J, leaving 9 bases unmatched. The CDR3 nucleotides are TGTGCCAGCAGCTCAACCCGGACAGGGGTAACCAAAAACATTCAGTACTTC. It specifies CASSSTRTGVTKNIQYF.